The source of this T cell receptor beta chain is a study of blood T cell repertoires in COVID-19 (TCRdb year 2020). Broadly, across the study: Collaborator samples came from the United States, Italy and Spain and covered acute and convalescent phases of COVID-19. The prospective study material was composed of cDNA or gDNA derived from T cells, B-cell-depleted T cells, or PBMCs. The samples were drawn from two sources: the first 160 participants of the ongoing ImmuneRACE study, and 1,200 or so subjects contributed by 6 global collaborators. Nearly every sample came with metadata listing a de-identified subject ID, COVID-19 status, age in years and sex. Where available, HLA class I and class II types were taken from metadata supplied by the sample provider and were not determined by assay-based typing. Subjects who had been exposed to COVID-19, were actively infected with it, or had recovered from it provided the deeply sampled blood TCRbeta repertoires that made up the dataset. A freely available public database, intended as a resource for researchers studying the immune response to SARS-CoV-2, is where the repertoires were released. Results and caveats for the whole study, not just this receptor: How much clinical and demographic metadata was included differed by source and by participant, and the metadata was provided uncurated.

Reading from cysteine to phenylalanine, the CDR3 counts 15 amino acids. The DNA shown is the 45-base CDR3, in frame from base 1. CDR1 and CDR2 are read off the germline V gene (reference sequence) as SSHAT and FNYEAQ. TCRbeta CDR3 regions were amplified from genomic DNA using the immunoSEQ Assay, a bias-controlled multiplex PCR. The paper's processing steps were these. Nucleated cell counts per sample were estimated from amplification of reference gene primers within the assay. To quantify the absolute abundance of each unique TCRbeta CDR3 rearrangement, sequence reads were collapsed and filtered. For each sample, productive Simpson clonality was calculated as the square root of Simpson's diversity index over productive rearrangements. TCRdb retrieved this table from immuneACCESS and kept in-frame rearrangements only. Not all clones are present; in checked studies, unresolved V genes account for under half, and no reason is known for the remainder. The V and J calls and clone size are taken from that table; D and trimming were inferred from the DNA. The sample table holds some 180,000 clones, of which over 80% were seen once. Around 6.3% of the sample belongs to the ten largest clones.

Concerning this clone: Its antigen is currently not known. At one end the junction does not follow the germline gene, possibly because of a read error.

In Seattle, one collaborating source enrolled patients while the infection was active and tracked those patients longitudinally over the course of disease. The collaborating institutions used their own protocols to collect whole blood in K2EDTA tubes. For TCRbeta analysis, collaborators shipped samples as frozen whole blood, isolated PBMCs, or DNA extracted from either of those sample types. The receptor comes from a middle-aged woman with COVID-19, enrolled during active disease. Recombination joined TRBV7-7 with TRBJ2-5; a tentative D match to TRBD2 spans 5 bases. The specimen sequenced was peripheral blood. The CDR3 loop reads CASSSSSYAGETQYF. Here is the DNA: TGTGCTAGCAGCTCCTCGTCCTACGCGGGAGAGACCCAGTACTTC.